This TCR beta chain was retrieved from a study of CD8 T cells in Susac syndrome. As for this clonotype: Its matching antigen is unknown.

RNA in amounts of roughly 0.5 to 1 ug was reverse transcribed with random hexamers. An immunoSEQ multiplex PCR generated amplified TCR beta CDR3 products spanning 54 Vbeta and 13 Jbeta. TCRdb re-analysed the immunoSEQ multiplex PCR reads in MiXCR, keeping a single row per CDR3 protein. Among 120,000 to 150,000 distinct CDR3 sequences listed, 94% were seen once. Study outcomes and limitations: Individuals included in the TCR sequencing and HLA analysis were acknowledged by the study to be relatively few in number.

The healthy controls were matched to patients by age and sex. The TEMRA cells underwent FACS enrichment, while the CD8+ and CD4+ T cells underwent negative isolation. Between the trimmed V and J ends, which lost 3 bases and 5 bases, there was a span of 7 bases. From germline, CDR1 is MNHEY and CDR2 SMNVEV (reference sequence). This CDR3 spans 12 amino acids. This receptor was taken from a human donor in good health. Source material: CD8+ T cells from PBMCs. The chain employs TRBV27 and TRBJ2-5; D unclear. The CDR3 DNA reads TGTGCCAGCAGTTTGGACGGGGAGACCCAGTACTTC. Amino acids: CASSLDGETQYF.